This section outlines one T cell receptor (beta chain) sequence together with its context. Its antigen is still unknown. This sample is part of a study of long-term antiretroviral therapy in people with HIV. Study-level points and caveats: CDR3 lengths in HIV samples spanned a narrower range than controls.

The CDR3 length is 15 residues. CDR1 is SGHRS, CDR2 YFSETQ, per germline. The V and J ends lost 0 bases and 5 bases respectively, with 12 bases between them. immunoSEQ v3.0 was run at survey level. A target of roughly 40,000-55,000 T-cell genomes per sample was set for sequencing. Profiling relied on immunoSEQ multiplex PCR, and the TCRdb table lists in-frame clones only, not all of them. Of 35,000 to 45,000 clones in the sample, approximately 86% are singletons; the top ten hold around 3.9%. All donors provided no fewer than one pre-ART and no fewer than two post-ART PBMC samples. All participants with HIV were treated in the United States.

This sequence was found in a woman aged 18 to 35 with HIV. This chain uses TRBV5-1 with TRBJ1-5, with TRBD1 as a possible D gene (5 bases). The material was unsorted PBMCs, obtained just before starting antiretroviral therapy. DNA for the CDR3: TGCGCCAGCAGCTTGGCCCCAGGAGGGGATCAGCCCCAGCATTTT. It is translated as CASSLAPGGDQPQHF.